These 22 T cell receptor beta chains originate from one sample sequenced in a study of blood T cell repertoires in COVID-19. Generated by immunoSEQ multiplex PCR, the TCRdb table keeps only in-frame clones and is missing some. The sample holds roughly 200,000 clones; around 94% are singletons and the top ten take roughly 0.76%. Material: peripheral blood. Every receptor here comes from a man between 25 and 39 years old with COVID-19, enrolled during active disease.

This clone was detected a few times. The CDR3 nucleotides read TGTGCCAGCAGTCTAGCTGGGGAGAGAGGCTACACCTTC. Translation gives CASSLAGERGYTF. The genes are TRBV7-9 and TRBJ1-2; D remains ambiguous. Germline lookup yields CDR1 SEHNR and CDR2 FQNEAQ (reference sequence). Trimming took 6 bases from V and 8 from J, leaving 16 bases between them. The CDR3 covers 13 residues.

Details on this clone: A read error may produce the germline difference seen at one junction end. The chain carries TRBV2 and TRBJ1-5, with TRBD1 identical over 8 bases. CDR3 length equals 14 residues. Germline CDR1 reads SNHLY; CDR2 reads FYNNEI. This CDR3 is CASRDRGGNQPQHF. CDR3 sequence (DNA): TGTGCCAGCCGTGACAGGGGTGGTAATCAGCCCCAGCATTTT.

The chain joins TRBV19 to TRBJ1-4, with a weak D call TRBD1 (5 bases). CDR1 and CDR2 from the germline V gene are LNHDA and SQIVND (reference sequence). The CDR3 runs 18 residues. V was trimmed by 1 base and J by 0 bases, leaving 15 bases between them. In nucleotides, the CDR3 is TGTGCCAGTAGTATAGCGGGGGTGTGGGGGTCAACTAATGAAAAACTGTTTTTT. Translation: CASSIAGVWGSTNEKLFF. The full variable domain, its missing parts supplied by reference TRBV19 and TRBJ1-4, is DGGITQSPKYLFRKEGQNVTLSCEQNLNHDAMYWYRQDPGQGLRLIYYSQIVNDFQKGDIAEGYSVSREKKESFPLTVTSAQKNPTAFYLCASSIAGVWGSTNEKLFFGSGTQLSVL.

V and J are TRBV19 and TRBJ2-2, with D possibly being TRBD2 (5 bases). V shed 3 bases and J shed 7 bases, with 9 bases lying between them. Germline assignment: CDR1 LNHDA and CDR2 SQIVND (reference sequence). CDR3 size: 13 residues. The CDR3 DNA reads as TGTGCCAGTAGTATCGGGGTAGGCGGGGAGCTGTTTTTT. Translation: CASSIGVGGELFF.

In the case of this clone: This CDR3 is also generated by other DNA sequences in the sample. The chain couples TRBV29-1 to TRBJ1-1; D possibly corresponds to TRBD1 (6 bases). The CDR3 sequence is 13 residues long. Trimming shortened V by 2 bases and J by 2 bases, and 9 bases separated the two germline ends. Germline V gene data show CDR1 as SQVTM and CDR2 as ANQGSEA. CDR3 loop: CSVEQGQNTEAFF. CDR3 DNA sequence: TGCAGCGTTGAACAGGGACAAAACACTGAAGCTTTCTTT.

The gene calls are TRBV3-1 (or the pseudogene TRBV3-2) and TRBJ1-5, with D unresolved. This CDR3 has 15 residues. Germline CDR1 is LGHDT and CDR2 is YNNKEL (reference sequence). V lost 0 bases to trimming and J lost 3 bases, with 9 bases between them. CDR3 nucleotide sequence: TGTGCCAGCAGCCAAGAGATAGACTTCAATCAGCCCCAGCATTTT. It yields the protein CASSQEIDFNQPQHF.

V usage is TRBV19 and J usage is TRBJ1-6, with D unresolved. V lost 5 bases to trimming and J lost 6 bases, with 11 bases between them. The germline gives CDR1 LNHDA, CDR2 SQIVND (reference sequence). This CDR3 has 14 amino acids. The CDR3 DNA reads TGTGCCAGTAGTCCGGACTTATCTAATTCACCCCTCCACTTT. It yields the protein CASSPDLSNSPLHF.

V is TRBV7-6 and J is TRBJ2-2, with a tentative D call TRBD1 (5 bases). Germline V gives CDR1 SGHVS, CDR2 FNYEAQ. The CDR3 is 15 residues long. Trimming left V 2 bases short and J 6 bases short, with 13 bases between. CDR3 region: CASSLNQGGSGELFF. The CDR3 bases are TGTGCCAGCAGCTTAAACCAGGGTGGCTCCGGGGAGCTGTTTTTT.

This chain connects TRBV7-3 to TRBJ1-1; no definite D call. Germline V gene data show CDR1 as SGHTA and CDR2 as FQGTGA. V was trimmed by 2 bases and J by 4 bases, leaving 8 bases between them. The CDR3 is 13 residues long. The CDR3 DNA is TGTGCCAGCAGCTTAGCCGGGGTCACTGAAGCTTTCTTT. It encodes CASSLAGVTEAFF. The variable domain in full, with the rest retrieved from reference TRBV7-3 and TRBJ1-1, is GAGVSQTPSNKVTEKGKYVELRCDPISGHTALYWYRQSLGQGPEFLIYFQGTGAADDSGLPNDRFFAVRPEGSVSTLKIQRTERGDSAVYLCASSLAGVTEAFFGQGTRLTVV.

The rearrangement links TRBV3-1 (or the pseudogene TRBV3-2) to TRBJ1-2; D gene unclear. Trimming removed 0 bases at V and 2 bases at J, with 10 bases between. Germline V gene sequence: CDR1 LGHDT, CDR2 YNNKEL (reference sequence). The CDR3 sequence is 15 residues long. CDR3 nucleotide sequence: TGTGCCAGCAGCCAAGATGTCGCAGTAAACTATGGCTACACCTTC. The encoded protein is CASSQDVAVNYGYTF.

The chain links TRBV6-5 to TRBJ1-1; D remains unclear. The CDR3 covers 15 residues. Trimming pared 6 bases from V and 4 bases from J, leaving 18 bases between. Germline V gene data show CDR1 as MNHEY and CDR2 as SVGAGI. The CDR3 nucleotides read TGTGCCAGCAGCATAGGAGGGAAGTGGGGCACTGAAGCTTTCTTT. This encodes CASSIGGKWGTEAFF.

The CDR3 sequence: CATSDGQNNQPQHF. CDR3 bases: TGTGCCACCAGTGATGGACAGAACAATCAGCCCCAGCATTTT. The rearrangement links TRBV24-1 to TRBJ1-5, with a tentative D call TRBD1 (6 bases). The CDR3 length is 14 residues. The germline CDR1 and CDR2 sequences are KGHDR and SFDVKD. The V end was cut by 3 bases, the J end by 3 bases, with 8 bases between.

The chain combines TRBV19 with TRBJ2-2; no firm D call. The germline V and J ends were trimmed by 1 base and 6 bases, with 9 bases remaining between them. The V gene's germline CDR1 is LNHDA and CDR2 SQIVND (reference sequence). The CDR3 sequence is 14 residues long. This CDR3 is CASSIVVGSGELFF. The CDR3 coding sequence is TGTGCCAGTAGTATAGTAGTCGGTTCCGGGGAGCTGTTTTTT.

V is TRBV12-3 or TRBV12-4 and J is TRBJ2-3; 8 nucleotides agree with TRBD1. V lost 6 bases, J lost 5 bases, and 4 bases stayed unmatched. This CDR3 spans 13 amino acids. The CDR3 loop reads CASRPTGEDTQYF. CDR3 coding DNA: TGTGCCAGCAGACCGACAGGGGAAGATACGCAGTATTTT.

This clone was counted a single time. This sequence joins TRBV24-1 and TRBJ1-6, with 9 bases matching TRBD1. CDR3 length: 13 amino acids. Germline CDR1 reads KGHDR; CDR2 reads SFDVKD. V lost 9 bases and J lost 9; bases outside the gene matches: 5. CDR3 sequence (DNA): TGTGCCACCCGGGACAGGGTTTTTTCACCCCTCCACTTT. Translated, it gives CATRDRVFSPLHF.

The rearrangement joins TRBV4-1 to TRBJ2-3, with 10 nucleotides matching TRBD2. From germline, CDR1 is MGHRA and CDR2 YSYEKL. Germline trimming cut 2 bases from V and 0 bases from J; bases unmatched to any gene: 2. CDR3 length equals 16 residues. CDR3 sequence (DNA): TGCGCCAGCAGCCAACTAGCGGGGGCTAGCACAGATACGCAGTATTTT. As protein: CASSQLAGASTDTQYF.

V and J are TRBV7-7 and TRBJ1-5; possible D gene TRBD1, 5 bases. In germline, CDR1 is SSHAT, CDR2 FNYEAQ (reference sequence). V lost 2 bases to trimming and J lost 0 bases, with 17 bases between them. The CDR3 sequence is 18 residues long. CDR3 protein: CASSLYQGGTYSNQPQHF. The CDR3 nucleotides read TGTGCCAGCAGCTTATACCAGGGAGGGACTTATAGCAATCAGCCCCAGCATTTT.

The chain recombines TRBV9 with TRBJ1-1, with D perhaps TRBD1 (5 bases). Trimming removed 0 bases from V and 4 bases from J, with 10 bases in between. This CDR3 comprises 14 residues. The germline V gene has CDR1 SGDLS and CDR2 YYNGEE. The CDR3 protein is CASSVDRRGTEAFF. The CDR3 DNA follows: TGTGCCAGCAGCGTAGATCGGAGGGGCACTGAAGCTTTCTTT.

This sequence joins TRBV5-6 and TRBJ1-2; tentatively, D is TRBD1 (5 bases). V was clipped by 4 bases and J by 7 bases, with 14 bases between them. The germline V gene has CDR1 SGHDT and CDR2 YYEEEE. The CDR3 runs to 13 residues. The CDR3 bases are TGTGCCAGCAGCACAGACAGTCTTTCTGGCTACACCTTC. Its protein is CASSTDSLSGYTF. The variable domain in full, with the rest retrieved from reference TRBV5-6 and TRBJ1-2, is DAGVTQSPTHLIKTRGQQVTLRCSPKSGHDTVSWYQQALGQGPQFIFQYYEEEERQRGNFPDRFSGHQFPNYSSELNVNALLLGDSALYLCASSTDSLSGYTFGSGTRLTVV.

The chain has TRBV4-2 and TRBJ2-1; 9 bases map to TRBD2. Germline CDR1 LGHNA, CDR2 YNFKEQ. There are 17 residues in the CDR3. After removal of 4 bases from V and 5 bases from J, the junction contained 12 bases not matched to a gene. Here the CDR3 reads CASSRTLAGGPHNEQFF. The CDR3 DNA follows: TGTGCCAGCAGCCGGACCCTCGCGGGGGGGCCTCACAATGAGCAGTTCTTC.

The chain couples TRBV6-5 to TRBJ1-3, with D hard to call. This CDR3 has 13 amino acids. Germline V gene sequence: CDR1 MNHEY, CDR2 SVGAGI. V gave up 7 bases and J gave up 0 bases, with 7 bases separating them. CDR3 protein: CASTTSSGNTIYF. CDR3 bases: TGTGCCAGCACCACAAGCTCTGGAAACACCATATATTTT.

This chain connects TRBV24-1 to TRBJ2-5, with D perhaps matching TRBD1 (6 bases). CDR3 length equals 12 residues. Germline V gives CDR1 KGHDR, CDR2 SFDVKD. The V gene lost 4 bases and the J gene lost 4 bases, with 6 bases spanning the gap. This CDR3 is CATSDRGETQYF. DNA of the CDR3: TGTGCCACCAGTGACAGGGGAGAGACCCAGTACTTC.